This is a list of T cell receptor beta chains from one sample in a study of beta chain features in type 1 diabetes. Sequencing was performed with immunoSEQ multiplex PCR; in TCRdb, only in-frame clones are kept and a portion is missing. This repertoire shows about 660,000 clones, over 12% found once; its top ten account for approximately 0.043%. The sequenced sample consisted of naive CD4+ T cells from blood. The receptors derive from a man between 18 and 35 years old with type 1 diabetes. CDR3s include the opening cysteine and the closing phenylalanine or tryptophan. D genes are given only for firm matches. Only some rows state a clone size, as once, few, many or a class for expanded clones.

>-|-|TRBJ1-3|TRBV2
CASSSGKNSGNTIYF
TGTGCCAGCAGTTCTGGCAAGAACTCTGGAAACACCATATATTTT
>-|-|TRBJ1-1|TRBV6-6
CASSRVGESTEAFF
TGTGCCAGCAGCAGGGTAGGGGAGAGCACTGAAGCTTTCTTT
>-|once|TRBJ1-2|TRBV6-5
CASSYSSTNGYTF
TGTGCCAGCAGTTACTCATCGACAAATGGCTACACCTTC
>-|few|TRBJ1-2|TRBV28
CASSLLHYGYTF
TGTGCCAGCAGTTTACTCCACTATGGCTACACCTTC
>TRBD2|-|TRBJ2-1|TRBV5-5
CASSLPPLAGVNEQFF
TGTGCCAGCAGCTTGCCCCCTCTAGCGGGAGTCAATGAGCAGTTCTTC
>-|few|TRBJ2-3|TRBV19
CASSPPGTLSVAQYF
TGTGCCAGTAGTCCTCCCGGGACTCTAAGCGTGGCGCAGTATTTT
>TRBD1|-|TRBJ1-1|TRBV29-1
CSVEPGQGTTEAFF
TGCAGCGTTGAGCCGGGACAGGGGACCACTGAAGCTTTCTTT
>-|-|TRBJ1-5|TRBV9
CASSVTGTGNQPQHF
TGTGCCAGCAGCGTGACGGGGACGGGCAATCAGCCCCAGCATTTT
>TRBD1|few|TRBJ1-2|TRBV2
CASSVRQGDGYTF
TGTGCCAGCAGTGTTCGACAGGGAGATGGCTACACCTTC
>-|-|TRBJ2-2|TRBV30
CAWSVRGNTGELFF
TGTGCCTGGAGTGTGCGCGGAAACACCGGGGAGCTGTTTTTT